A selection of T cell receptor beta chains follows, all from one sample in a study of cytomegalovirus exposure and HLA in healthy donors. TCRdb's copy holds only in-frame clones and misses some; the assay was immunoSEQ multiplex PCR. The table shows about 130,000 clones, with 60% to 80% occurring only once. The sequenced material came from PBMCs. Receptor source: an older woman in good health and CMV-seropositive. Both conserved end residues are part of each CDR3. D genes are given only for firm matches. Size is omitted from some rows. Given values are once, few, many or a class for expanded clones.

clone size	D gene	V gene	J gene	CDR3 protein	CDR3 DNA
NA	NA	TRBV9	TRBJ2-5	CASSDRQRETQYF	TGTGCCAGCAGCGACCGACAGAGAGAGACCCAGTACTTC
few	TRBD1	TRBV4-1	TRBJ2-7	CASSQAPDRGTYEQYF	TGCGCCAGCAGCCAAGCACCGGACAGGGGAACCTACGAGCAGTACTTC
NA	NA	TRBV4-1	TRBJ1-6	CASSQPGGLLLSGSPLHF	TGCGCCAGCAGCCAACCCGGTGGGTTACTCCTTTCGGGTTCACCCCTCCACTTT
NA	TRBD1	TRBV5-1	TRBJ1-4	CASSQGAQVEKLFF	TGCGCCAGCAGCCAGGGGGCGCAGGTTGAAAAACTGTTTTTT
few	NA	TRBV5-4	TRBJ1-2	CASSLGQEFYGYTF	TGTGCCAGCAGCTTGGGACAGGAGTTCTATGGCTACACCTTC
NA	NA	TRBV19	TRBJ1-1	CASSIYGQMNTEAFF	TGTGCCAGTAGTATTTATGGACAAATGAACACTGAAGCTTTCTTT
few	TRBD1	TRBV11-2	TRBJ1-2	CASRWTGAGYTF	TGTGCCAGCAGATGGACAGGGGCTGGCTACACCTTC
NA	TRBD1	TRBV6-1	TRBJ2-1	CASREPGQGNNEQFF	TGTGCCAGCAGGGAGCCGGGACAGGGGAACAATGAGCAGTTCTTC
NA	NA	TRBV2	TRBJ1-5	CASRSGGGQNSNQPQHF	TGTGCCAGCAGGAGCGGCGGAGGACAGAATAGCAATCAGCCCCAGCATTTT
NA	NA	TRBV10-1	TRBJ2-7	CASSESLRGYDEQYF	TGCGCCAGCAGTGAGTCTCTCAGGGGTTACGACGAGCAGTACTTC
NA	NA	TRBV6-5	TRBJ2-7	CASSWGRDSYEQYF	TGTGCCAGCAGCTGGGGCAGGGACTCCTACGAGCAGTACTTC
NA	TRBD2	TRBV10-2	TRBJ2-5	CASSEFGLAGGSPTQETQYF	TGCGCCAGCAGTGAGTTCGGACTAGCGGGGGGGTCTCCCACCCAAGAGACCCAGTACTTC
NA	NA	TRBV15	TRBJ2-7	CATSRDTEHFYEQYF	TGTGCCACCAGCAGAGATACGGAGCACTTTTACGAGCAGTACTTC
few	NA	TRBV5-1	TRBJ1-2	CASSLAPRNNYGYTF	TGCGCCAGCAGCTTGGCCCCCAGGAACAACTATGGCTACACCTTC
NA	TRBD1	TRBV18	TRBJ1-5	CASSQETGADQPQHF	TGTGCCAGCTCACAAGAGACAGGGGCAGATCAGCCCCAGCATTTT
NA	TRBD2	TRBV4-2	TRBJ2-7	CASSQEGTSGYGQYF	TGTGCCAGCAGCCAAGAAGGGACTAGCGGCTACGGGCAGTACTTC
once	NA	TRBV19	TRBJ2-7	CASAPFGGTYEQYF	TGTGCCAGTGCCCCGTTTGGGGGCACCTACGAGCAGTACTTC
few	TRBD1	TRBV11-2	TRBJ2-7	CASSLSAAQGAYEQYF	TGTGCCAGCAGCTTATCGGCTGCACAGGGGGCCTACGAGCAGTACTTC
NA	NA	TRBV7-6	TRBJ1-1	CASSLVGGLEAFF	TGTGCCAGCAGCTTAGTTGGAGGTCTTGAAGCTTTCTTT
NA	NA	TRBV9	TRBJ1-4	CASSLQGYPREKLFF	TGTGCCAGCAGCCTCCAGGGGTATCCTAGGGAAAAACTGTTTTTT
NA	TRBD1	TRBV27	TRBJ1-6	CASSRDRYQFHF	TGTGCCAGCAGTAGGGACAGGTACCAATTCCACTTT
many	TRBD1	TRBV2	TRBJ2-1	CASRGHRGLRNEQFF	TGTGCCAGCAGAGGTCACAGGGGGCTCCGCAATGAGCAGTTCTTC
NA	TRBD2	TRBV5-6	TRBJ2-7	CASSLGTSGRGEQYF	TGTGCCAGCAGCCTGGGGACTAGCGGGAGGGGCGAGCAGTACTTC
NA	NA	TRBV6-6	TRBJ1-2	CASSQIYGYTF	TGTGCCAGCAGTCAAATCTATGGCTACACCTTC
NA	NA	TRBV5-1	TRBJ1-1	CASSLEELRGTEAFF	TGCGCCAGCAGCTTGGAGGAGTTACGAGGGACTGAAGCTTTCTTT
few	TRBD2	TRBV9	TRBJ2-2	CASSPRDYNTGELFF	TGTGCCAGCAGCCCTCGGGACTACAACACCGGGGAGCTGTTTTTT
NA	NA	TRBV5-1	TRBJ2-1	CASSLKTGTEQFF	TGCGCCAGCAGCTTGAAGACAGGCACTGAGCAGTTCTTC
NA	TRBD1	TRBV11-2	TRBJ1-3	CASSRQQGTGNTIYF	TGTGCCAGCAGCCGACAACAGGGGACAGGAAACACCATATATTTT
few	TRBD2	TRBV5-1	TRBJ2-7	CASSREEDSYEQYF	TGCGCCAGCAGCCGGGAGGAGGATTCCTACGAGCAGTACTTC
NA	NA	TRBV5-1	TRBJ1-4	CASSLGSGPVAEKLFF	TGCGCCAGCAGCTTGGGATCCGGCCCGGTAGCTGAAAAACTGTTTTTT
NA	TRBD2	TRBV6-5	TRBJ2-1	CASSYNLAGGNEQFF	TGTGCCAGCAGTTACAACCTAGCGGGGGGGAATGAGCAGTTCTTC
NA	TRBD1	TRBV7-9	TRBJ2-7	CSSSLGTDFGASEQYF	TGTTCCAGCAGCCTGGGGACAGACTTTGGGGCATCCGAGCAGTACTTC
NA	TRBD2	TRBV18	TRBJ2-1	CASSPQRGENEQFF	TGTGCCAGCTCACCACAGCGGGGCGAGAATGAGCAGTTCTTC
NA	NA	TRBV6-6	TRBJ1-1	CASSTPGAEAFF	TGTGCCAGCAGTACCCCCGGGGCTGAAGCTTTCTTT
NA	NA	TRBV2	TRBJ1-5	CASREQVLGNQPQHF	TGTGCCAGCAGGGAACAAGTCCTCGGTAATCAGCCCCAGCATTTT
few	NA	TRBV7-3	TRBJ1-5	CASSLLSNQPQHF	TGTGCCAGCAGCTTACTATCCAATCAGCCCCAGCATTTT
NA	TRBD1	TRBV10-3	TRBJ1-2	CAISPGTGNYGYTF	TGTGCCATCAGTCCCGGGACAGGGAACTATGGCTACACCTTC
few	NA	TRBV6-5	TRBJ1-1	CASHMGQGVTEAFF	TGTGCCAGCCACATGGGGCAGGGTGTTACTGAAGCTTTCTTT
NA	TRBD2	TRBV19	TRBJ2-7	CASSIGTGGEQYF	TGTGCCAGTAGTATAGGGACGGGAGGCGAGCAGTACTTC
NA	NA	TRBV7-8	TRBJ1-1	CASSPTATNTEAFF	TGTGCCAGCAGCCCGACAGCGACGAACACTGAAGCTTTCTTT
NA	TRBD1	TRBV27	TRBJ2-1	CASSSWTGANEQFF	TGTGCCAGCAGTTCTTGGACAGGGGCCAATGAGCAGTTCTTC
few	NA	TRBV9	TRBJ1-4	CASSAPQGTNEKLFF	TGTGCCAGCAGCGCTCCCCAGGGGACTAATGAAAAACTGTTTTTT
NA	TRBD2	TRBV7-9	TRBJ2-7	CASSPGLAGPYEQYF	TGTGCCAGCAGCCCCGGTCTAGCGGGGCCCTACGAGCAGTACTTC
NA	NA	TRBV14	TRBJ2-1	CASSQGDPYNEQFF	TGTGCCAGCAGCCAGGGAGACCCCTACAATGAGCAGTTCTTC
NA	NA	TRBV7-3	TRBJ1-2	CASSLTGGVGSTGYTF	TGTGCCAGCAGCTTAACGGGGGGGGTGGGCTCCACTGGCTACACCTTC
NA	TRBD2	TRBV10-2	TRBJ2-7	CASLPGGGGSYEQYF	TGCGCCAGCCTACCGGGAGGGGGGGGTTCCTACGAGCAGTACTTC
NA	TRBD1	TRBV7-6	TRBJ1-2	CASSPTGGDYGYTF	TGTGCCAGCAGCCCCACAGGGGGCGACTATGGCTACACCTTC
NA	NA	TRBV10-3	TRBJ1-2	CAISADRTGYTF	TGTGCCATCAGTGCTGACAGAACTGGCTACACCTTC
NA	TRBD1	TRBV7-6	TRBJ1-2	CASSLETGNYGYTF	TGTGCCAGCAGCTTGGAGACAGGGAACTATGGCTACACCTTC
NA	NA	TRBV6-6	TRBJ1-6	CASTLKSSYNSPLHF	TGTGCCAGCACCCTAAAGAGCTCCTATAATTCACCCCTCCACTTT
NA	TRBD1	TRBV6-1	TRBJ1-1	CASGQDALNTEAFF	TGTGCCAGCGGACAGGATGCCTTAAACACTGAAGCTTTCTTT
few	NA	TRBV7-6	TRBJ1-3	CASGPSGNTIYF	TGTGCCTCAGGGCCCTCTGGAAACACCATATATTTT
NA	NA	TRBV4-1	TRBJ1-4	CASSQDFRTNRNEKLFF	TGCGCCAGCAGCCAAGATTTTCGGACAAATCGAAATGAAAAACTGTTTTTT
once	NA	TRBV27	TRBJ1-1	CASSLLAWAGDTEAFF	TGTGCCAGCAGTTTATTAGCTTGGGCAGGGGACACTGAAGCTTTCTTT
NA	NA	TRBV5-1	TRBJ1-4	CASSFSGEGEKLFF	TGCGCCAGCAGCTTTTCGGGGGAGGGGGAAAAACTGTTTTTT
NA	NA	TRBV7-7	TRBJ2-5	CASSRVGGVGETQYF	TGTGCCAGCAGCCGGGTGGGGGGAGTGGGCGAGACCCAGTACTTC
NA	TRBD1	TRBV5-5	TRBJ1-6	CASSLQGAGYNSPLHF	TGTGCCAGCAGCTTGCAGGGGGCCGGCTATAATTCACCCCTCCACTTT
NA	NA	TRBV7-6	TRBJ2-3	CASSLGPTEADTQYF	TGTGCCAGCAGCCTGGGCCCGACGGAGGCAGATACGCAGTATTTT
NA	NA	TRBV6-5	TRBJ2-7	CASSGSVASDEQYF	TGTGCCAGCAGTGGTTCCGTGGCGAGCGACGAGCAGTACTTC